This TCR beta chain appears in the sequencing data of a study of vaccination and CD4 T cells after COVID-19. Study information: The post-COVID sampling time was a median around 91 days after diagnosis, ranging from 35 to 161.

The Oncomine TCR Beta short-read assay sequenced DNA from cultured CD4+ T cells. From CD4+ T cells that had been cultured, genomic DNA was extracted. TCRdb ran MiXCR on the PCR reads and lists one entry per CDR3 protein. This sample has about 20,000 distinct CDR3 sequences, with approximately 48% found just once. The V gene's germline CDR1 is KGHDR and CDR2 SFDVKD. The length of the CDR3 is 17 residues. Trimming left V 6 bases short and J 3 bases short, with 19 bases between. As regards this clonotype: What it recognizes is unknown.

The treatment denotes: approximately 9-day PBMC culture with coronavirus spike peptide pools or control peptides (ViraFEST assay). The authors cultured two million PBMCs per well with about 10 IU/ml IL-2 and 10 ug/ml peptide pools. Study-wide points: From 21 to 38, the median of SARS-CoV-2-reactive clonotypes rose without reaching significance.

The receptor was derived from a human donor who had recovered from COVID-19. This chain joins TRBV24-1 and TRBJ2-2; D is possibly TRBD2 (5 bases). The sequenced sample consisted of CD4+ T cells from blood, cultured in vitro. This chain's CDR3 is CATSRTSGPRDTGELFF. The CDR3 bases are TGTGCCACCAGTCGGACGAGCGGCCCGAGGGACACCGGGGAGCTGTTTTTT.